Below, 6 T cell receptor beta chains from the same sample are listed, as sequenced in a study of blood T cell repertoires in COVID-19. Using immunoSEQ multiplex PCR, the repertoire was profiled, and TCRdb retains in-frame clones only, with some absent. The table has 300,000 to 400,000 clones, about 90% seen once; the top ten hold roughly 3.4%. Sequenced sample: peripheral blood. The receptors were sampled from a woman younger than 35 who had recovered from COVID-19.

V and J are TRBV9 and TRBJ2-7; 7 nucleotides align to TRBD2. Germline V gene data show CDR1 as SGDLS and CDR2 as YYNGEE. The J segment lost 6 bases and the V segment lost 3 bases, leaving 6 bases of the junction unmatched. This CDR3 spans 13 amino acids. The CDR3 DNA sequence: TGTGCCAGCAGCGAGGGACTAAAAGGCGAGCAGTACGTC. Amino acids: CASSEGLKGEQYV.

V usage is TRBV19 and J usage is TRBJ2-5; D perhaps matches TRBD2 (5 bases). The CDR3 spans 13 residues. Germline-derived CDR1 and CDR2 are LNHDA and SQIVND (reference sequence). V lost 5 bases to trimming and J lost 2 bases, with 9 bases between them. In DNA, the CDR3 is TGTGCCAGTAGTGCCCCGGGGCAAGAGACCCAGTACTTC. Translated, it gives CASSAPGQETQYF.

CDR3 nucleotides: TGTGCCAGCAGCGTAGGCGAAGTCCGAAGCTATGGCTACACCTTC. This codes for CASSVGEVRSYGYTF. This sequence joins TRBV9 and TRBJ1-2; D uncertain. Looked up from germline, CDR1 is SGDLS and CDR2 is YYNGEE. The length of the CDR3 is 15 residues. V lost 0 bases and J lost 4, with 13 bases in between.

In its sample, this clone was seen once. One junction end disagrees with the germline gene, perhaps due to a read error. The DNA for the CDR3 is TGTGCCAGCAGTGAATATATGGTCGTATCGGGACAGATTATCTTC. Its translation: CASSEYMVVSGQIIF. The chain couples TRBV25-1 to TRBJ2-1, with 7 bases aligning to TRBD1. Germline CDR1 MGHDK, CDR2 SYGVNS. The CDR3 is 15 residues long.

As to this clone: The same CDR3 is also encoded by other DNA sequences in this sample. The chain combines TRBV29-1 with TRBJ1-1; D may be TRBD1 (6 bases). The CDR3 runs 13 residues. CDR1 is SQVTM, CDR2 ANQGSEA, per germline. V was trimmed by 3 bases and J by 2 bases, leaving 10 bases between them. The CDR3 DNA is TGCAGCGTTGATAGGGGGAGCAACACTGAAGCTTTCTTT. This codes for CSVDRGSNTEAFF. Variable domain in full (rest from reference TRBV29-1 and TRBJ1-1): SAVISQKPSRDICQRGTSLTIQCQVDSQVTMMFWYRQQPGQSLTLIATANQGSEATYESGFVIDKFPISRPNLTFSTLTVSNMSPEDSSIYLCSVDRGSNTEAFFGQGTRLTVV.

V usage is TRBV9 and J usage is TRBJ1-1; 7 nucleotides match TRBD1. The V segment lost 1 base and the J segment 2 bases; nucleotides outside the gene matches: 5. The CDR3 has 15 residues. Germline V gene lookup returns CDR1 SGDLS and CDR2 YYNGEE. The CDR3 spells CASSVSDRTNTEAFF. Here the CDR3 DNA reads TGTGCCAGCAGCGTATCGGACAGGACAAACACTGAAGCTTTCTTT.